This passage covers 16 T cell receptor beta chains from one sample sequenced in a study of blood T cell repertoires in COVID-19. TCRdb's table, derived via immunoSEQ multiplex PCR, lists solely in-frame clones and lacks some. The repertoire holds 250,000 or so clones, 89% seen once, with less than 1% in the top ten. Sequencing was carried out using peripheral blood. The receptors were gathered from a woman between 40 and 50 years old who had recovered from COVID-19.

The rearrangement links TRBV12-5 to TRBJ2-1; TRBD2 matches at 7 bases. Germline lookup yields CDR1 LGHNT and CDR2 FRNRAP. The CDR3 covers 15 residues. Unmatched junction bases numbered 6, after V lost 7 bases and J lost 0 bases. The CDR3, as DNA: TGTGCTAGTGCCACGGGCGGGAGCTCCTACAATGAGCAGTTCTTC. It translates to CASATGGSSYNEQFF.

V and J are TRBV6-5 and TRBJ1-1; weak D call: TRBD1 (6 bases). Looked up from germline, CDR1 is MNHEY and CDR2 is SVGAGI. V lost 2 bases and J lost 4, with 14 bases in between. This CDR3 contains 15 residues. This chain's CDR3 is CASSYGTGSGTEAFF. The CDR3 nucleotides read TGTGCCAGCAGTTACGGAACAGGGAGTGGCACTGAAGCTTTCTTT.

The chain employs TRBV3-1 (or the pseudogene TRBV3-2) and TRBJ2-7; 7 bases are a match to TRBD2. The trim removed 1 base at V and 2 bases at J, leaving 5 bases unmatched. The CDR3 runs 15 residues. From germline, CDR1 is LGHDT and CDR2 YNNKEL (reference sequence). The CDR3 protein is CASSQGGGRPYEQYF. In DNA, the CDR3 is TGTGCCAGCAGCCAAGGGGGGGGTCGCCCCTACGAGCAGTACTTC.

The rearrangement uses TRBV4-1 and TRBJ2-1; 15 bases are shared with TRBD2. The germline gives CDR1 MGHRA, CDR2 YSYEKL. The J segment lost 1 base and the V segment lost 6 bases, leaving 1 base of the junction unmatched. The CDR3 extends over 16 amino acids. The DNA for the CDR3 is TGCGCCAGCAGGGGGACTAGCGGGAGGTCCTACAATGAGCAGTTCTTC. Protein sequence: CASRGTSGRSYNEQFF.

The CDR3 here is CASSETTSGAYEQYF. In DNA form, the CDR3 reads TGTGCCAGCAGTGAAACAACTAGCGGAGCCTACGAGCAGTACTTC. The chain couples TRBV2 to TRBJ2-7; 8 nucleotides align to TRBD2. CDR1 and CDR2 from the germline V gene are SNHLY and FYNNEI. The V gene end was trimmed by 2 bases and the J gene end by 2 bases; junction bases not matched to a gene: 5. The CDR3 length is 15 residues.

The V call is TRBV11-2, the J call TRBJ2-1; 9 bases line up with TRBD2. CDR1 is SGHAT and CDR2 is FQNNGV in the germline V gene. V was clipped by 5 bases and J by 4 bases; unmatched bases: 12. The CDR3 length is 17 residues. The CDR3 sequence is CASSHGVAGGLYNEQFF. In DNA, the CDR3 is TGTGCCAGCAGCCACGGGGTGGCGGGAGGGCTTTACAATGAGCAGTTCTTC.

This chain links TRBV5-8 with TRBJ1-2; D is perhaps TRBD1 (6 bases). V was trimmed by 10 bases and J by 5 bases, leaving 15 bases between them. The CDR3 length is 12 residues. Germline loops: CDR1 SGHTS, CDR2 YDEGEE. This chain's CDR3 is CAVRDNRYGYTF. The CDR3 DNA follows: TGTGCCGTTCGGGACAATCGGTATGGCTACACCTTC.

This chain uses TRBV29-1 with TRBJ1-2; TRBD1 agrees at 11 bases. V shed 4 bases and J 4 bases; nucleotides not matched to a gene: 5. This CDR3 is built from 14 residues. The germline V gene encodes CDR1 SQVTM and CDR2 ANQGSEA. The CDR3 loop is CSVAAGQGAYGYTF. DNA of the CDR3: TGCAGCGTTGCTGCTGGACAGGGGGCCTATGGCTACACCTTC.

This rearrangement joins TRBV4-1 to TRBJ2-7; no reliable D call. The V and J ends lost 3 bases and 2 bases respectively, with 8 bases between them. There are 13 residues in the CDR3. Germline V gives CDR1 MGHRA, CDR2 YSYEKL. For the CDR3, the DNA is TGCGCCAGCAGCCAGCTCGGTCCCTACGAGCAGTACTTC. Its translation is CASSQLGPYEQYF.

This clone is a singleton in its sample. The gene calls are TRBV3-1 (or the pseudogene TRBV3-2) and TRBJ1-5; 8 positions agree with TRBD1. V was pared by 1 base and J by 9 bases, with 11 bases of the junction left unmatched. CDR3 length: 16 amino acids. Germline V gene lookup returns CDR1 LGHDT and CDR2 YNNKEL (reference sequence). CDR3 in DNA: TGTGCCAGCAGCCAAGGGGGCCAGGGGGCCCGTGGGCCCCAGCATTTT. Protein: CASSQGGQGARGPQHF.

The CDR3 loop reads CASSLGLPRLGNEQFF. The CDR3 bases are TGTGCCAGCAGCTTAGGGTTGCCGAGACTAGGAAATGAGCAGTTCTTC. This chain joins TRBV5-4 and TRBJ2-1; D is perhaps TRBD2 (6 bases). The V gene lost 2 bases and the J gene lost 7 bases, with 19 bases spanning the gap. The CDR3 totals 16 residues. The V gene's germline CDR1 is SGHNT and CDR2 YYREEE (reference sequence).

This chain connects TRBV11-3 to TRBJ1-2; D not resolved. Germline values: CDR1 SGHNT, CDR2 YENEEA. V was cut by 1 base and J by 4 bases, with 7 bases left in between. The CDR3 totals 13 residues. CDR3 in amino acids: CASSLGGGYGYTF. The CDR3 nucleotides read TGTGCCAGCAGCTTAGGTGGCGGCTATGGCTACACCTTC.

This chain connects TRBV5-1 to TRBJ1-4; a possible D gene is TRBD1 (6 bases). V dropped 1 base and J dropped 0 bases, with 7 bases sitting between them. The CDR3 has 15 residues. Germline V CDR1 and CDR2: SGHRS, YFSETQ. CDR3 sequence reads: CASSLRTATNEKLFF. The CDR3 coding sequence is TGCGCCAGCAGCTTGCGGACAGCAACTAATGAAAAACTGTTTTTT.

This chain links TRBV19 with TRBJ2-4; tentative D call: TRBD2 (6 bases). This CDR3 contains 15 residues. The germline V and J ends were trimmed by 3 bases and 8 bases, with 17 bases remaining between them. Per germline, CDR1 LNHDA and CDR2 SQIVND (reference sequence). CDR3 loop: CASSIMWGVEDIQYF. The DNA of the CDR3 is TGTGCCAGTAGTATCATGTGGGGGGTTGAGGACATTCAGTACTTC.

The J gene is TRBJ2-3, the V gene TRBV5-6, with D perhaps TRBD2 (5 bases). This CDR3 comprises 15 residues. V gave up 4 bases and J gave up 3 bases, with 15 bases separating them. Per germline, CDR1 SGHDT and CDR2 YYEEEE. The CDR3 is CASSRGGGRTDTQYF. The DNA for the CDR3 is TGTGCCAGCAGCCGCGGAGGCGGGCGGACAGATACGCAGTATTTT.

This clone was counted many times. The rearrangement links TRBV14 to TRBJ2-1, with 8 positions matching TRBD2. Germline CDR1 reads SGHDN; CDR2 reads FVKESK. This CDR3 comprises 16 residues. The V segment lost 1 base and the J segment 3 bases; nucleotides outside the gene matches: 5. This CDR3 is CASSQATSGIYNEQFF. CDR3 nucleotide sequence: TGTGCCAGCAGCCAAGCTACTAGCGGTATCTACAATGAGCAGTTCTTC.